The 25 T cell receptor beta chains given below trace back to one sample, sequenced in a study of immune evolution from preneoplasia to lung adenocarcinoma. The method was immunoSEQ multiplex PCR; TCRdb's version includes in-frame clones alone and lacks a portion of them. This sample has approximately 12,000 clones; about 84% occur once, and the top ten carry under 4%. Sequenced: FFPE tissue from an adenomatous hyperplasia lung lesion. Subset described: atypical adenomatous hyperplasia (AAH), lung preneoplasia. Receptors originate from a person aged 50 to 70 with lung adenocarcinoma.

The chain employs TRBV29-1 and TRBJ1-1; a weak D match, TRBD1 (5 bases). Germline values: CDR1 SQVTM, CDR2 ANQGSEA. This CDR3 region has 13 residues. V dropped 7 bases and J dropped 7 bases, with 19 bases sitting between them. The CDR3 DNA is TGCAGCGGGGGGACGGACGCCACACGTGAAGCTTTCTTT. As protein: CSGGTDATREAFF.

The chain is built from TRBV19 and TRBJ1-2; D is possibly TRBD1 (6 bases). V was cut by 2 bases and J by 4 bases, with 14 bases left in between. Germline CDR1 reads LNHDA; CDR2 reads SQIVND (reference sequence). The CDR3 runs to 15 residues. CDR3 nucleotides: TGTGCCAGTAGTATATGGGGACAAAACCTCTATGGCTACACCTTC. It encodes CASSIWGQNLYGYTF.

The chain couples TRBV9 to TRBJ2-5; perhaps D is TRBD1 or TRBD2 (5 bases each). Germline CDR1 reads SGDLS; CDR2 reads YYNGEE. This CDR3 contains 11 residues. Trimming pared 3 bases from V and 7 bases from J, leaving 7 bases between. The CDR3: CASSDGGTQYF. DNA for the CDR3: TGTGCCAGCAGCGATGGGGGGACCCAGTACTTC.

For the CDR3, the DNA is TGTGCCATCAGCGAAGTGGAGACCCAGTACTTC. Translation: CAISEVETQYF. The J gene is TRBJ2-5, the V gene TRBV10-3; D is uncertain. The CDR3 covers 11 residues. The germline V and J ends were trimmed by 6 bases and 5 bases, with 7 bases remaining between them. Germline V gives CDR1 ENHRY, CDR2 SYGVKD.

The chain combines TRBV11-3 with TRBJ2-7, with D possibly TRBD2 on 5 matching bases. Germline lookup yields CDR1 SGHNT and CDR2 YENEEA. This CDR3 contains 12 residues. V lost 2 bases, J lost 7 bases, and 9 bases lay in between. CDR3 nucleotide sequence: TGTGCCAGCAGCTTATGGACGGGAGAGCAGTACTTC. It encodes CASSLWTGEQYF.

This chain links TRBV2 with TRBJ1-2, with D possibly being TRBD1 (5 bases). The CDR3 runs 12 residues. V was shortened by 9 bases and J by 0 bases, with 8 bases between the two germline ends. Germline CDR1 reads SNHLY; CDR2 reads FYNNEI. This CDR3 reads CARQESNYGYTF. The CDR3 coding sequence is TGTGCCAGACAGGAATCTAACTATGGCTACACCTTC.

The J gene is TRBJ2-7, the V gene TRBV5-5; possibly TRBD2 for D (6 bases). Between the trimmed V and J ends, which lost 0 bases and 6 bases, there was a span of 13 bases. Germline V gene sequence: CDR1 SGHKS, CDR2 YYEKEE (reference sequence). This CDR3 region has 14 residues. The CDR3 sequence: CASSLAQLATEQYF. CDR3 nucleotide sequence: TGTGCCAGCAGCTTGGCACAACTAGCTACCGAGCAGTACTTC.

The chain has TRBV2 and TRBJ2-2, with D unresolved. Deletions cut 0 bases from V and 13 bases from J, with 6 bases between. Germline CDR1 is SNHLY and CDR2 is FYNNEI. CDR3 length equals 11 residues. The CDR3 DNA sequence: TGTGCCAGCAGTGAAGCCCCCTTGCTGTTTTTT. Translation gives CASSEAPLLFF.

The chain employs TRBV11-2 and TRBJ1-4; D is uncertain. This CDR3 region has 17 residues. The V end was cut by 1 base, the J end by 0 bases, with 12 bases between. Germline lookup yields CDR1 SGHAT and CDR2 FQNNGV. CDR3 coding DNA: TGTGCCAGCAGCTTAGTCCTACCGGGAGCAACTAATGAAAAACTGTTTTTT. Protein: CASSLVLPGATNEKLFF.

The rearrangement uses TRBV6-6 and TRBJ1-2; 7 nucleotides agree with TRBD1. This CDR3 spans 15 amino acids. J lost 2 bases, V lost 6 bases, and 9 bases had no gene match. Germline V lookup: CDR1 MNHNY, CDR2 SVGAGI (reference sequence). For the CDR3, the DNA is TGTGCCAGCAGCCGGGCGGGACAGTTAAACTATGGCTACACCTTC. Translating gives CASSRAGQLNYGYTF.

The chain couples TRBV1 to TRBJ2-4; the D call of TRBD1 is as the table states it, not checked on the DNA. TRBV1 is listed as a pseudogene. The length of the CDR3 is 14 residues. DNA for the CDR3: TGCACCAGCAGCCAGCCCGGGACAGGGAACATTCAGTACTTC. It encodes CTSSQPGTGNIQYF.

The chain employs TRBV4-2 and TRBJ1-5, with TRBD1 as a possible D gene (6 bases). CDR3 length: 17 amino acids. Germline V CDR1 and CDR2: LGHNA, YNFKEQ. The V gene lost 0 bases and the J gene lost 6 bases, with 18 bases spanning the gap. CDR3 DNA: TGTGCCAGCAGCCAAGATGTGGGCAGGGGAGGTAGTCAGCCCCAGCATTTT. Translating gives CASSQDVGRGGSQPQHF.

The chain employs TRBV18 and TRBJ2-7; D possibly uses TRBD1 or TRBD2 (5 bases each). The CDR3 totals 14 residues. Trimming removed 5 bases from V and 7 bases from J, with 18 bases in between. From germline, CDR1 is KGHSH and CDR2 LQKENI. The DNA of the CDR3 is TGTGCCAGCTCATCGCCCGGGGCGACGGGGGAGCAGTACTTC. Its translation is CASSSPGATGEQYF.

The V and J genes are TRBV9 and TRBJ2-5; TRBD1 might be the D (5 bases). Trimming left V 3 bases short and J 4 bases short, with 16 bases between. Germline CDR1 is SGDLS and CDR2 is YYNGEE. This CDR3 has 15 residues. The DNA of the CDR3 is TGTGCCAGCAGCGCGACTCTCAGGGAATCAGAGACCCAGTACTTC. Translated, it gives CASSATLRESETQYF.

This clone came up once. The CDR3 DNA follows: TGTGCCTGGAGTCGATCATCTGGAAACACCATATATTTT. It codes for CAWSRSSGNTIYF. The chain employs TRBV30 and TRBJ1-3; D is unclear. The ends were cut back, 2 bases at V and 1 base at J, with 6 bases in the middle. The CDR3 extends over 13 amino acids. CDR1 and CDR2 (germline): GTSNPN, SVGIG (reference sequence).

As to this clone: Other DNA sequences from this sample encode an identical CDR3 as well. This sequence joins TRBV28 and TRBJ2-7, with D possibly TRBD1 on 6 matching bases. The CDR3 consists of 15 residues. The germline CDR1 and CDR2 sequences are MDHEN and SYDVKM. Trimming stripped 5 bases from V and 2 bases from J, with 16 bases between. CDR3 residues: CASSGGQGVTYEQYF. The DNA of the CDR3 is TGTGCCAGCAGTGGGGGACAAGGGGTAACCTACGAGCAGTACTTC. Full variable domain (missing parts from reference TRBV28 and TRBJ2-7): DVKVTQSSRYLVKRTGEKVFLECVQDMDHENMFWYRQDPGLGLRLIYFSYDVKMKEKGDIPEGYSVSREKKERFSLILESASTNQTSMYLCASSGGQGVTYEQYFGPGTRLTVT.

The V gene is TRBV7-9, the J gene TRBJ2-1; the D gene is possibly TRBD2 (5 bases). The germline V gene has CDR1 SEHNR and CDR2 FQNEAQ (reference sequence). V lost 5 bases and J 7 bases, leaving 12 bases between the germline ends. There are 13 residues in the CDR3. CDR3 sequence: CASSPRERNEQFF. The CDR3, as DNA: TGTGCCAGCAGCCCTAGGGAGCGAAATGAGCAGTTCTTC. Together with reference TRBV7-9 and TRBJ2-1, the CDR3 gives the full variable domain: DTGVSQNPRHKITKRGQNVTFRCDPISEHNRLYWYRQTLGQGPEFLTYFQNEAQLEKSRLLSDRFSAERPKGSFSTLEIQRTEQGDSAMYLCASSPRERNEQFFGPGTRLTVL.

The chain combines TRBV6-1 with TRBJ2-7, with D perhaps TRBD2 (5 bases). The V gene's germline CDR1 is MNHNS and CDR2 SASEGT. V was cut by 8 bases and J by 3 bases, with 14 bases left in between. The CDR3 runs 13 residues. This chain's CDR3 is CASGPEARYEQYF. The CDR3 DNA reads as TGTGCCAGCGGGCCGGAGGCGCGCTACGAGCAGTACTTC.

The CDR3 loop is CASSMSDKPSYEQYF. In DNA form, the CDR3 reads TGTGCCAGTAGTATGTCGGACAAACCCTCCTACGAGCAGTACTTC. J is TRBJ2-7 and V is TRBV19; D may be TRBD1 (5 bases). Germline assignment: CDR1 LNHDA and CDR2 SQIVND (reference sequence). This CDR3 is 15 amino acids long. V lost 3 bases and J 0 bases, leaving 12 bases between the germline ends.

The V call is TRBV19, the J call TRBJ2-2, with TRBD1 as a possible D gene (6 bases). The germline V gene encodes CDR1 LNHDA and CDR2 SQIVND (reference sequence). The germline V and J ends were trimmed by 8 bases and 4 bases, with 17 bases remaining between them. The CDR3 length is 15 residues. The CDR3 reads CASSSGEYVTGELFF. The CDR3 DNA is TGTGCCAGTTCTTCAGGGGAGTACGTCACCGGGGAGCTGTTTTTT.

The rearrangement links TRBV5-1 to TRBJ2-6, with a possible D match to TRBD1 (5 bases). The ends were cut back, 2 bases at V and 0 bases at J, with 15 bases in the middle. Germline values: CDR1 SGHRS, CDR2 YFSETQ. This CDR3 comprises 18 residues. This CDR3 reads CASSFGRAASSGANVLTF. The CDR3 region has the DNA TGCGCCAGCAGCTTCGGCAGGGCAGCAAGCTCTGGGGCCAACGTCCTGACTTTC.

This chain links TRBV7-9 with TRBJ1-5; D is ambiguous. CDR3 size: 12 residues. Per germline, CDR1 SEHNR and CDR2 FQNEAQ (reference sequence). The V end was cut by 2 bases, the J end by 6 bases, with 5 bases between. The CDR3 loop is CASSLPGQPQHF. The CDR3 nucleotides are TGTGCCAGCAGCTTACCCGGTCAGCCCCAGCATTTT.

CDR3: CASSPSSGRGEQYF. In DNA form, the CDR3 reads TGTGCCAGCAGCCCCTCAAGCGGGAGAGGTGAGCAGTACTTC. The chain uses TRBV11-3 and TRBJ2-7; 8 bases map to TRBD2. CDR1 is SGHNT, CDR2 YENEEA, per germline. CDR3 length: 14 residues. Germline trimming cut 5 bases from V and 7 bases from J; bases unmatched to any gene: 10. Full variable domain (rest looked up from reference TRBV11-3 and TRBJ2-7): EAGVVQSPRYKIIEKKQPVAFWCNPISGHNTLYWYLQNLGQGPELLIRYENEEAVDDSQLPKDRFSAERLKGVDSTLKIQPAELGDSAVYLCASSPSSGRGEQYFGPGTRLTVT.

In DNA form, the CDR3 reads TGTGCCAGCTCAGGCGGGGCAGGAACCGGGGAGCTGTTTTTT. It specifies CASSGGAGTGELFF. The chain combines TRBV7-6 with TRBJ2-2; the D gene is possibly TRBD2 (6 bases). CDR3 length: 14 residues. The ends were cut back, 8 bases at V and 5 bases at J, with 15 bases in the middle. Germline V gene lookup returns CDR1 SGHVS and CDR2 FNYEAQ.

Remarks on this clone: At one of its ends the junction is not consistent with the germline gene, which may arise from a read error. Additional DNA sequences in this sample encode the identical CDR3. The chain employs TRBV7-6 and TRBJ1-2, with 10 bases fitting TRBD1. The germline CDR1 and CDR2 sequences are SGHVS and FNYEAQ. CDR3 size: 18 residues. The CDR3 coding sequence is TGTGCCAGCAGCTTAGCGACAGGGGGCGTTCGTATGATACGTGGCTACACCTTT. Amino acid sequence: CASSLATGGVRMIRGYTF. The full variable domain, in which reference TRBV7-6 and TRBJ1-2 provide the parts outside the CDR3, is GAGVSQSPRYKVTKRGQDVALRCDPISGHVSLYWYRQALGQGPEFLTYFNYEAQQDKSGLPNDRFSAERPEGSISTLTIQRTEQRDSAMYRCASSLATGGVRMIRGYTFGSGTRLTVV.